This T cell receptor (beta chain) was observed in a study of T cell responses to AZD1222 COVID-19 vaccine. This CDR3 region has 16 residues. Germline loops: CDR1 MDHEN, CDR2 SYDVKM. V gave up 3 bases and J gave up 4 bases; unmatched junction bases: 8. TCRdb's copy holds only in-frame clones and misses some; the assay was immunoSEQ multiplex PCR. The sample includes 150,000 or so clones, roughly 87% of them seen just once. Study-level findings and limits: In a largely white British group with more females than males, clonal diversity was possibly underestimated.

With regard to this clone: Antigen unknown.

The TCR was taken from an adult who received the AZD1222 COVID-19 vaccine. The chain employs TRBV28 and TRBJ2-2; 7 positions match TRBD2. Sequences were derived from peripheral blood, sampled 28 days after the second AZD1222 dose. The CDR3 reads CASSLASAGSTGELFF. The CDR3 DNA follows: TGTGCCAGCAGTTTGGCCTCAGCGGGAAGCACCGGGGAGCTGTTTTTT.